The present TCR beta chain was sequenced within a study of OX40 agonist ivuxolimab in advanced cancers. In the study overall: Males comprised 75% to 90% of the group, whose mean age was approximately 61 years (range 23 to 79).

Assay: immunoSEQ multiplex PCR; the TCRdb copy retains only in-frame clones and omits some. The data show fewer than 55,000 clones, with about 89% seen just once and over 1.5% held by the top ten. The study, taken as a whole, reports: Several nonresponders also turned out to have low normalized T-cell clonal expansion. Relative to CD4+ cells, CD8+ T cells on average had more expanded clones.

The ends lost 6 bases at V and 2 bases at J; junction bases unmatched: 6. This CDR3 is built from 14 residues. The V gene's germline CDR1 is MNHEY and CDR2 SMNVEV (reference sequence). Sampling times: baseline, cycle 4 day 1, cycle 7 day 1. This clone was observed once. Its antigen is not identified. The TCR comes from an adult with an advanced solid tumor such as melanoma, head and neck, liver or kidney cancer. This sample comprised CD4+ or CD8+ T cells sorted from blood, obtained in a trial of the OX40 agonist ivuxolimab. The chain combines TRBV27 with TRBJ1-2, with 7 bases matching TRBD1. The CDR3 DNA follows: TGTGCCAGCAGCCTATCGACAGGGAACTATGGCTACACCTTC. It encodes CASSLSTGNYGYTF.